The T cell receptor beta chain under discussion was sequenced for a study of T cell responses to AZD1222 COVID-19 vaccine. This CDR3 spans 14 amino acids. The V gene end was trimmed by 7 bases and the J gene end by 4 bases; junction bases not matched to a gene: 6. Germline assignment: CDR1 SNHLY and CDR2 FYNNEI. Profiled with immunoSEQ multiplex PCR; TCRdb holds only in-frame clones, not every one. The sample yields 120,000 or so clones, approximately 90% seen once. This chain links TRBV2 with TRBJ2-2; 7 bases map to TRBD2. The sample was peripheral blood, taken on day 0 of MenACWY control vaccination. This clonotype was sampled from an adult in good health. Here the CDR3 reads CASTSGRPTGELFF. CDR3 sequence (DNA): TGTGCCAGCACTAGCGGAAGACCCACCGGGGAGCTGTTTTTT.